This record covers a single T cell receptor (beta chain). No base quality information exists; no much larger clone differs at one position. This record belongs to a study of graft-versus-host responses after intestinal transplantation (dated by TCRdb to the early 2020s). Regarding the study in general: Recipients received multivisceral, liver-intestinal, or isolated intestinal transplants. Donor T cell macrochimerism was defined as a peak of at least 4% donor T cells among recipient peripheral blood mononuclear cells. Every recipient was given anti-thymocyte globulin induction, followed by 2 to 4 years of maintenance tacrolimus and steroids. Rather than being sequenced by the commercial service, samples from a few later patients were sequenced in-house on an Illumina MiSeq and processed with MiXCR. Alloreactive clones were identified by sequencing pre-transplant mixed lymphocyte reaction products and comparing these products with unstimulated pre-transplant donor and recipient T cells. A cohort of 24 intestinal transplant recipients, including one retransplant, was enrolled, and 3 patients lacking pretransplant specimens were excluded. After intestinal transplantation, graft-versus-host and host-versus-graft alloreactive T cell clones in the graft, circulation and bone marrow were tracked using bulk TCR-beta CDR3 sequencing.

This sample's time point label indicates: cells obtained before transplantation from donor or recipient. In mixed lymphocyte reactions, roughly 200,000 CFSE-labeled pre-transplant responders were plated with roughly 200,000 irradiated violet-dye-labeled stimulators and cultured for 6 days. Proliferating CD3+CD4+CFSE-low and CD3+CD8+CFSE-low responder cells were FACS-sorted on a BD Influx sorter after the mixed lymphocyte reaction. Library prep was done by the immunoSEQ multiplex PCR assay. For most patients, genomic DNA was isolated using the Qiagen DNeasy Blood and Tissue Kit and was shipped frozen to Adaptive Biotechnologies for TCR sequencing. Adaptive Biotechnologies carried out high-throughput TCR-beta CDR3 sequencing of genomic DNA for most patients. The source study handled its data this way. Adaptive's ImmunoSEQ software was the source of the TCR sequencing data for fewer than 20 patients, while a few other patients were processed with MiXCR and VDJtools. CD4 versus CD8 sorting errors were corrected by removing sequences found in both subsets at a frequency ratio below 5:1. Because the origin of CDR3 nucleotide sequences shared between donor and recipient could not be assigned, those sequences were removed. Alloreactive clones required at least 2-fold expansion over unstimulated cells and minimum CFSE-low frequency of 0.002% (template counts) or 0.001% (read counts). Mappable clones were those detected in sequenced pre-transplant spleen, lymph node, or MLR CFSE-low populations of the donor or recipient. The cumulative frequency of alloreactive clones was calculated as a percentage of all sequences, weighted by copy number. What TCRdb holds here is the immuneACCESS table cut down to in-frame rearrangements. Part of the clones is not present; checked against another copy, under half of the missing clones reflect an unresolved V gene, and the others are unexplained. The V and J calls and clone size are taken from that table; D and trimming were inferred from the DNA. The table for this sample lists roughly 17,000 clones; approximately 37% of them were counted only once. The ten largest clones represent over 3% of the sample.

Overall study results and their limits: The relatively low number and heterogeneity of intestinal transplant patients limited the conclusions. High GvH to HvG T cell clonal ratios were observed in the allografts of patients with donor T cell macrochimerism. GvH clones were detected in recipient bone marrow, and some of these GvH clones were observed earlier in ileal mucosa or blood, consistent with an intestinal mucosal origin. Early after transplant, peak levels of circulating GvH clones were found to be associated with declines in HvG clones.

The sequenced sample was alloreactive CD8+ T cells from a mixed lymphocyte reaction culture, obtained before intestinal transplant. Explained via the paper, the cell subset or site label denotes: CFSE-low proliferating T cells sorted from approximately six-day pre-transplant mixed lymphocyte reaction (GvH or HvG direction). The clonotype comes from a human patient who received an intestinal transplant.

CDR3 loop: CASSLETGDEQYF. DNA sequence: TGCGCCAGCAGCTTGGAAACAGGGGACGAGCAGTACTTC. The chain links TRBV5-1 with TRBJ2-7; 7 of the junction bases match TRBD1. The cysteine opens and the phenylalanine closes a CDR3 of 13 amino acids. The kept DNA is CDR3 alone, 39 bases in frame from the first base. As encoded in the germline V gene, CDR1 is SGHRS while CDR2 is YFSETQ. V is trimmed back by 0 bases and J by 5 bases, and the junction contains 2 bases that no gene match accounts for.